These 30 T cell receptor beta chains were all obtained from the same sample, sequenced in a study of CD8+ T cells in alopecia areata (dated by TCRdb to 2016 to 2019). The library came from the immunoSEQ multiplex PCR assay. For TCR sequencing, RNA was extracted from every sample and reverse transcribed into cDNA to serve as template. As stored in TCRdb, this immuneACCESS dataset retains in-frame rearrangements with V and J assigned. A fraction of the clones does not appear; measured against another copy, unresolved V genes explain less than half of the discrepancy, and the remainder lacks a known reason. In this sample, about 2,700 clones appear, none counted once only. Around 51% of the sample comes from the top ten. The sample consisted of lesional skin. All receptors come from a C3H/HeJ mouse with alopecia areata. Mice belonging to this strain carry MHC haplotype H2-k.

This clone appeared a few times. Gene names refer to mouse genes. The DNA read from the CDR3 is TGTGCCAGCAGCAAAAGGGTTAACCAAGAC. It specifies CASSKRVNQD. The entire CDR3 protein is CASSKRVNQDTQYF. The chain joins TRBV4 to TRBJ2-5; unclear D gene. The read terminates 4 residues before the CDR3 end, so the remaining end is supplied by the germline J gene. The CDR3 totals 14 residues. With 5 bases removed from V and 0 bases from J, the gap between germline ends came to 9 bases. Germline-derived CDR1 and CDR2 are LGHDT and YNNKQL (reference sequence).

This clone was detected ten times or more. Gene names and germline refer to mouse. The CDR3 end lies 4 residues beyond the end of the read and is filled in from the germline J gene. The chain couples TRBV16 to TRBJ1-4, with a tentative D call TRBD1 (6 bases). Germline loops: CDR1 SGHSA, CDR2 FRNQAP. Trimming removed 4 bases from V and 5 bases from J, with 14 bases in between. This CDR3 is built from 15 residues. Partial CDR3 DNA: TGTGCAAGCAGCTCCGGGACACCAACTAACGAA. Translation gives CASSSGTPTNE. The CDR3, in full, reads CASSSGTPTNERLFF. Full variable domain (missing parts from reference TRBV16 and TRBJ1-4): NAGVIQTPRHKVTGKGQEATLWCEPISGHSAVFWYRQTIVQGLEFLTYFRNQAPIDDSGMPKERFSAQMPNQSHSTLKIQSTQPQDSAVYLCASSSGTPTNERLFFGHGTKLSVL.

This clone was counted only a few times. Genes and germline are mouse. Read coverage stops 4 residues before the CDR3 terminus; the germline J gene supplies the remainder. This chain links TRBV5 with TRBJ2-7, with TRBD2 matching over 9 bases. The length of the CDR3 is 14 residues. Germline V gene lookup returns CDR1 LGHNA and CDR2 YNLKQL (reference sequence). The V segment lost 4 bases and the J segment 2 bases; nucleotides outside the gene matches: 3. CDR3 region: CASSRTGETYEQYF. The sequenced part of the CDR3 DNA is TGTGCCAGCAGCCGGACTGGGGAGACCTAT.

This clone was detected many times. These gene names are mouse names. The sequenced fragment ends 4 residues before the CDR3 boundary, so the rest is inferred from the germline J gene. The gene calls are TRBV3 and TRBJ1-4, with 7 nucleotides matching TRBD1. This CDR3 has 15 residues. V trimming: 5 bases; J trimming: 0 bases; junction bases outside the gene matches: 3. The germline CDR1 and CDR2 sequences are SNHLY and FYNGKV (reference sequence). CDR3 sequence: CASSPGTVSNERLFF. CDR3 DNA (partial): TGTGCCAGCAGCCCGGGGACAGTTTCCAACGAA.

There are many counts of this clone. At residue 10, TCRdb's protein is not the same as the translated DNA, so the protein here was read from the DNA. Mouse germline and gene names are used. CDR3: CAWSVSNNSPLYF. CDR3 DNA, as far as it was read: TGTGCCTGGAGTGTCAGCAATAATTCGCCC. V and J are TRBV31 and TRBJ1-6; no definite D call. The read comes to an end 3 residues before the CDR3 does, leaving the germline J gene to fill in the end. TRBJ1-6 is an ORF, with its function uncertain. This CDR3 contains 13 residues. The germline CDR1 and CDR2 sequences are GKSSPN and SITVG. V dropped 2 bases and J dropped 5 bases, with 7 bases sitting between them.

This clone was observed at least ten times. Genes and germline are mouse. The CDR3 end is not reached by the read, which stops 4 residues before it; the germline J gene fills it in. This chain uses TRBV31 with TRBJ1-2, with D maybe TRBD1 (5 bases). The V end was cut by 0 bases, the J end by 0 bases, with 8 bases between. This CDR3 contains 14 residues. The germline V gene encodes CDR1 GKSSPN and CDR2 SITVG. The CDR3: CAWSLDRANSDYTF. The CDR3 bases that were read are TGTGCCTGGAGTCTAGACAGAGCAAACTCC.

This clone came up many times. Germline and genes: mouse. The sequenced CDR3 bases are TGCACCTGCAGTGCAGCTGGGGGGCGTTATGCT. Protein sequence: CTCSAAGGRYA. The entire CDR3 protein is CTCSAAGGRYAEQFF. V usage is TRBV1 and J usage is TRBJ2-1; 8 nucleotides line up with TRBD2. The CDR3 extends 4 residues past the end of the read, so its final part is completed from the germline J gene. The CDR3 contains 15 residues. Germline V lookup: CDR1 NSQYPW, CDR2 LRSPGD (reference sequence). The V and J ends lost 1 base and 4 bases, in that order; junction bases with no gene match: 3. Filled out from reference TRBV1 and TRBJ2-1, the complete variable domain reads VTLLEQNPRWRLVPRGQAVNLRCILKNSQYPWMSWYQQDLQKQLQWLFTLRSPGDKEVKSLPGADYLATRVTDTELRLQVANMSQGRTLYCTCSAAGGRYAEQFFGPGTRLTVL.

There are many counts of this clone. The genes are named according to mouse. The read gets to within 4 residues of the CDR3 end, and the germline J gene fills in the rest. This rearrangement joins TRBV13-1 to TRBJ2-2, with 10 positions matching TRBD2. This CDR3 is built from 13 residues. Germline CDR1 and CDR2: NSHNY and SYGAGN. The covered CDR3 bases are TGTGCCAGCAGTGAGGGACTGGGGGGG. Protein: CASSEGLGG. The CDR3 in its entirety is CASSEGLGGQLYF.

As concerns this clone: Gene names denote mouse genes. The read is 4 residues too short to cover the CDR3 end, so that end is filled in from the germline J gene. The chain carries TRBV13-1 and TRBJ2-1; 9 bases map to TRBD1. Germline V gene data show CDR1 as NSHNY and CDR2 as SYGAGN. V was pared by 1 base and J by 5 bases, with 10 bases of the junction left unmatched. CDR3 size: 17 residues. The sequenced CDR3 bases are TGTGCCAGCAGTGATCCCCGGGACAGGGCCGGGAATGCT. As protein: CASSDPRDRAGNA. The full CDR3 is CASSDPRDRAGNAEQFF.

This clone was detected ten times or more. Mouse names are used for the genes. The CDR3 is cut off 4 residues early in the read; its end comes from the germline J gene. In the same sample, other DNA sequences code for this CDR3. V is TRBV19 and J is TRBJ1-2; 9 positions agree with TRBD1. V lost 5 bases to trimming and J lost 0 bases; unmatched junction nucleotides: 2. Germline V CDR1 and CDR2: FNHDT, SITEND (reference sequence). CDR3 length: 14 amino acids. CDR3 residues: CASSRDRANSDYTF. Partial CDR3 DNA: TGTGCCAGCAGCCGGGACAGGGCAAACTCC.

This clone appeared many times. Mouse gene names and germline throughout. Read coverage stops 4 residues before the CDR3 terminus; the germline J gene supplies the remainder. Other DNA sequences in this specimen translate into the identical CDR3. The chain joins TRBV13-3 to TRBJ1-1; D possibly corresponds to TRBD1 (6 bases). The V gene's germline CDR1 is NNHDY and CDR2 SYVADS. CDR3 length: 13 amino acids. The germline V and J ends were trimmed by 4 bases and 3 bases, with 10 bases remaining between them. This chain's CDR3 is CASSRQADTEVFF. Incomplete CDR3 DNA: TGTGCCAGCAGTCGACAGGCAGACACA.

This clone was seen more than once but under ten times. This probably arose from a read error, given a far larger clone one base away. Mouse gene names apply. The CDR3 is cut off 4 residues early in the read; its end comes from the germline J gene. The sample holds other DNA sequences that translate to the same CDR3. The rearrangement links TRBV31 to TRBJ1-2; D is ambiguous. The CDR3 length is 13 residues. Germline values: CDR1 GKSSPN, CDR2 SITVG. Trimming left V 2 bases short and J 2 bases short, with 9 bases between. The sequenced CDR3 bases are TGTGCCTGGAGTGTCAGCGTCAACTCC. It specifies CAWSVSVNS. The entire CDR3 reads CAWSVSVNSDYTF.

Comment on this clone: Germline and genes: mouse. The read terminates 4 residues ahead of where the CDR3 ends, so the germline J gene completes it. The V and J genes are TRBV19 and TRBJ1-2; D ambiguous. CDR1 and CDR2 (germline): FNHDT, SITEND (reference sequence). The CDR3 is made up of 11 amino acids. CDR3 residues: CASSLPSDYTF. The CDR3 bases that were read are TGTGCCAGCAGTCTCCCCAGC.

About this clone itself: One base away lies a much larger clone, so this may be a sequencing read error. Mouse names are used for the genes. CDR3: CASRLKYEQYF. The sequenced part of the CDR3 DNA is TGTGCCAGCAGGCTGAAATAT. The J gene is TRBJ2-7, the V gene TRBV17; unclear D gene. Read sequence stops 4 residues before the CDR3 end, and the germline J gene provides the missing end. This CDR3 is built from 11 residues. Germline V gives CDR1 MNHDT, CDR2 YYDKIL.

This clone is classed as hyperexpanded. Gene names are the mouse ones. The missing CDR3 end, 4 residues past where the read stops, is filled in from the germline J gene. This sample also contains other DNA sequences that code for the same CDR3. This rearrangement joins TRBV12-1 to TRBJ2-1; D perhaps matches TRBD1 (6 bases). Per the germline V gene, CDR1 is SGHSN and CDR2 is HYEKVE. Trimming pared 2 bases from V and 1 base from J, leaving 11 bases between. This CDR3 region has 15 residues. Partial CDR3 DNA: TGTGCCAGCTCTCGCCCGAGGGGGAACTATGCT. Protein: CASSRPRGNYA. The entire CDR3 protein is CASSRPRGNYAEQFF.

The table lists this clone with many counts. This likely came from a read error, as a far larger clone is one base away. Mouse gene names and germline throughout. The sequence runs out 4 residues before the end of the CDR3; the remainder is reconstructed from the germline J gene. This CDR3 is also generated by other DNA sequences in the sample. The chain is built from TRBV13-3 and TRBJ2-7; tentatively, D is TRBD2 (6 bases). The CDR3 sequence is 12 residues long. Germline CDR1 reads NNHDY; CDR2 reads SYVADS. The CDR3 here is CASRTGGYEQYF. The DNA read from the CDR3 is TGTGCCAGCAGGACCGGGGGGTAT.

This clone occurred a few times. Gene names and germline match the mouse. The read terminates 4 residues before the CDR3 end, so the remaining end is supplied by the germline J gene. The rearrangement joins TRBV1 to TRBJ2-7; 12 positions agree with TRBD2. J was trimmed by 0 bases and V by 0 bases; bases with no gene match: 9. The CDR3 extends over 19 amino acids. Germline V gene lookup returns CDR1 NSQYPW and CDR2 LRSPGD (reference sequence). The CDR3 here is CTCSADKKGDWGVSYEQYF. The part of the CDR3 DNA that was read is TGCACCTGCAGTGCAGATAAGAAAGGGGACTGGGGGGTCTCCTAT.

This clone appeared many times. The gene symbols are mouse symbols. The read gets to within 4 residues of the CDR3 end, and the germline J gene fills in the rest. The genes are TRBV5 and TRBJ2-4; D is unresolved. The CDR3 covers 13 residues. Germline V gives CDR1 LGHNA, CDR2 YNLKQL (reference sequence). CDR3 bases read: TGTGCCAGCAGCCAAGCAGGAAGGAAC. Translating gives CASSQAGRN. The whole CDR3 is CASSQAGRNTLYF.

The table lists this clone with many counts. The genes and germline here are from mouse. The sequence runs out 4 residues before the end of the CDR3; the remainder is reconstructed from the germline J gene. This rearrangement joins TRBV1 to TRBJ2-1; TRBD1 matches at 8 bases. This CDR3 spans 12 amino acids. CDR1 and CDR2 from the germline V gene are NSQYPW and LRSPGD (reference sequence). CDR3 in amino acids: CTCSGTGPEQFF. CDR3 DNA (partial): TGCACCTGCAGTGGGACAGGGCCT.

Details on this clone: The gene symbols are mouse symbols. The read terminates 4 residues ahead of where the CDR3 ends, so the germline J gene completes it. The chain has TRBV17 and TRBJ2-3; 8 bases are a match to TRBD1. CDR1 and CDR2 from the germline V gene are MNHDT and YYDKIL. V gave up 1 base and J gave up 3 bases; unmatched junction bases: 6. The CDR3 sequence is 16 residues long. The CDR3 loop is CASSRVQGERAETLYF. The CDR3 bases that were read are TGTGCTAGCAGTAGAGTACAGGGGGAGAGGGCAGAA. Complete variable domain (other parts from reference TRBV17 and TRBJ2-3): DTTVKQNPRYKLARVGKPVNLICSQTMNHDTMYWYQKKPNQAPKLLLFYYDKILNREADTFEKFQSSRPNNSFCSLYIGSAGLEYSAMYLCASSRVQGERAETLYFGSGTRLTVL.

This clone has only a few counts. The protein TCRdb lists differs from the translation of the DNA at residue 12; the protein given here is translated from the DNA itself. A far more abundant clone sits one base away, making this likely a read error. Gene names are mouse gene names. The CDR3 end falls 3 residues outside the read, so it is completed with the germline J gene. V and J are TRBV1 and TRBJ1-3, with TRBD1 matching over 7 bases. This CDR3 is built from 15 residues. Germline assignment: CDR1 NSQYPW and CDR2 LRSPGD (reference sequence). The covered CDR3 bases are TGCACCTGCAGTGCGGACAGGAGGGCGGGAAATCCG. It encodes CTCSADRRAGNP. From start to end, the CDR3 is CTCSADRRAGNPLYF.

As concerns this clone: Germline and genes here are mouse. This CDR3 reads CASSQDPWGNYAEQFF. The part of the CDR3 DNA that was read is TGTGCCAGCAGCCAAGATCCCTGGGGAAACTATGCT. The chain couples TRBV2 to TRBJ2-1; tentative D call: TRBD2 (6 bases). The read comes to an end 4 residues before the CDR3 does, leaving the germline J gene to fill in the end. CDR1 and CDR2 from the germline V gene are LGHNA and YSYQKL. Trimming shortened V by 0 bases and J by 1 base, and 10 bases separated the two germline ends. This CDR3 has 16 amino acids.

About this clone: Genes and germline are mouse. The covered CDR3 bases are TGTGCCAGCAGTGAGGGGGGGGCCAACTATGCT. Translated: CASSEGGANYA. The complete CDR3 protein is CASSEGGANYAEQFF. The chain couples TRBV14 to TRBJ2-1; 8 bases align to TRBD2. The read ends 4 residues early relative to the CDR3; the germline J gene fills the gap. Germline values: CDR1 SGHDT, CDR2 FRDEAV. After removal of 4 bases from V and 1 base from J, the junction contained 4 bases not matched to a gene. The CDR3 length is 15 residues.

Many counts were recorded for this clone. The genes are named according to mouse. The read ends 4 residues before the CDR3 terminus; that terminus is restored from the germline J gene. The chain combines TRBV5 with TRBJ1-4, with TRBD1 identical over 9 bases. Germline CDR1 and CDR2: LGHNA and YNLKQL (reference sequence). The CDR3 sequence is 15 residues long. The part of the CDR3 DNA that was read is TGTGCCAGCAGCCCCCCGGGACAGGGAGGCGAA. Its protein is CASSPPGQGGE. The entire CDR3 protein reads CASSPPGQGGERLFF.

This clone occurred a few times. The junction shows a germline mismatch at one end, possibly a read error. Gene names and germline match the mouse. The CDR3 goes on 4 residues after the read ends, and that part is filled in from the germline J gene. The chain couples TRBV13-1 to TRBJ2-1; 8 bases align to TRBD2. Germline loops: CDR1 NSHNY, CDR2 SYGAGN. The CDR3 length is 16 residues. The part of the CDR3 DNA that was read is TGTGCCAGCGGTGATGATTGGGGGGGGTCTTATGCT. Translating gives CASGDDWGGSYA. The full CDR3 is CASGDDWGGSYAEQFF.

With regard to this clone: Gene names are the mouse ones. The read is 4 residues too short to cover the CDR3 end, so that end is filled in from the germline J gene. V usage is TRBV2 and J usage is TRBJ2-1, with 8 nucleotides matching TRBD2. Trimming took 0 bases from V and 4 from J; bases not matched to a gene: 2. Germline CDR1 is LGHNA and CDR2 is YSYQKL. The CDR3 extends over 15 amino acids. The CDR3 sequence: CASSQDRDWYAEQFF. Incomplete CDR3 DNA: TGTGCCAGCAGCCAAGATAGGGACTGGTATGCT.

By sample share, this clone is medium-sized. Mouse germline and gene names are used. Read coverage stops 4 residues before the CDR3 terminus; the germline J gene supplies the remainder. J is TRBJ2-1 and V is TRBV14, with 7 bases identical to TRBD2. The CDR3 loop spans 14 amino acids. V dropped 1 base and J dropped 3; count of bases not matched to a gene: 1. The germline gives CDR1 SGHDT, CDR2 FRDEAV. The part of the CDR3 DNA that was read is TGTGCCAGCAGTTTCGGGGGGGGCTATGCT. Its translation is CASSFGGGYA. The whole CDR3 protein reads CASSFGGGYAEQFF.

In this sample, this clone is medium-sized. Gene names refer to mouse genes. The missing CDR3 end, 4 residues past where the read stops, is filled in from the germline J gene. The chain recombines TRBV13-2 with TRBJ2-3; 7 nucleotides align to TRBD1. V shed 0 bases, J shed 3 bases, and the junction held 1 base outside the gene matches. The germline V gene encodes CDR1 NNHNN and CDR2 SYGAGS (reference sequence). This CDR3 spans 14 amino acids. The CDR3 bases that were read are TGTGCCAGCGGTGATGCGGACAGGGCAGAA. It yields the protein CASGDADRAE. The CDR3 as a whole reads CASGDADRAETLYF.

Ten or more counts support this clone. TCRdb's protein does not match the DNA translation at residue 12; the protein provided is translated from the DNA. Gene names follow the mouse nomenclature. Sequencing ends 3 residues short of the CDR3 end; the germline J gene provides the rest. The chain couples TRBV1 to TRBJ1-6; unclear D gene. TRBJ1-6 is identified as an open reading frame with a role that is uncertain. The germline V and J ends were trimmed by 1 base and 4 bases, with 8 bases remaining between them. CDR3 length equals 15 residues. Germline-derived CDR1 and CDR2 are NSQYPW and LRSPGD (reference sequence). The CDR3 protein is CTCSAGHIYNSPLYF. The sequenced part of the CDR3 DNA is TGCACCTGCAGTGCAGGACACATTTATAATTCGCCC.

As regards this clone: One base separates it from a far larger clone, so it is likely a read error. Mouse gene names and germline throughout. The CDR3 is cut off 4 residues early in the read; its end comes from the germline J gene. This sequence joins TRBV1 and TRBJ1-4; TRBD1 aligns across 10 bases. Germline CDR1 and CDR2: NSQYPW and LRSPGD (reference sequence). The junction had 0 bases not matched to a gene; V was cut back by 4 bases and J by 1 base. The length of the CDR3 is 15 residues. The covered CDR3 bases are TGCACCTGCAGTGGGACAGGGGGTTCCAACGAA. Its protein product is CTCSGTGGSNE. The entire CDR3 sequence reads CTCSGTGGSNERLFF.